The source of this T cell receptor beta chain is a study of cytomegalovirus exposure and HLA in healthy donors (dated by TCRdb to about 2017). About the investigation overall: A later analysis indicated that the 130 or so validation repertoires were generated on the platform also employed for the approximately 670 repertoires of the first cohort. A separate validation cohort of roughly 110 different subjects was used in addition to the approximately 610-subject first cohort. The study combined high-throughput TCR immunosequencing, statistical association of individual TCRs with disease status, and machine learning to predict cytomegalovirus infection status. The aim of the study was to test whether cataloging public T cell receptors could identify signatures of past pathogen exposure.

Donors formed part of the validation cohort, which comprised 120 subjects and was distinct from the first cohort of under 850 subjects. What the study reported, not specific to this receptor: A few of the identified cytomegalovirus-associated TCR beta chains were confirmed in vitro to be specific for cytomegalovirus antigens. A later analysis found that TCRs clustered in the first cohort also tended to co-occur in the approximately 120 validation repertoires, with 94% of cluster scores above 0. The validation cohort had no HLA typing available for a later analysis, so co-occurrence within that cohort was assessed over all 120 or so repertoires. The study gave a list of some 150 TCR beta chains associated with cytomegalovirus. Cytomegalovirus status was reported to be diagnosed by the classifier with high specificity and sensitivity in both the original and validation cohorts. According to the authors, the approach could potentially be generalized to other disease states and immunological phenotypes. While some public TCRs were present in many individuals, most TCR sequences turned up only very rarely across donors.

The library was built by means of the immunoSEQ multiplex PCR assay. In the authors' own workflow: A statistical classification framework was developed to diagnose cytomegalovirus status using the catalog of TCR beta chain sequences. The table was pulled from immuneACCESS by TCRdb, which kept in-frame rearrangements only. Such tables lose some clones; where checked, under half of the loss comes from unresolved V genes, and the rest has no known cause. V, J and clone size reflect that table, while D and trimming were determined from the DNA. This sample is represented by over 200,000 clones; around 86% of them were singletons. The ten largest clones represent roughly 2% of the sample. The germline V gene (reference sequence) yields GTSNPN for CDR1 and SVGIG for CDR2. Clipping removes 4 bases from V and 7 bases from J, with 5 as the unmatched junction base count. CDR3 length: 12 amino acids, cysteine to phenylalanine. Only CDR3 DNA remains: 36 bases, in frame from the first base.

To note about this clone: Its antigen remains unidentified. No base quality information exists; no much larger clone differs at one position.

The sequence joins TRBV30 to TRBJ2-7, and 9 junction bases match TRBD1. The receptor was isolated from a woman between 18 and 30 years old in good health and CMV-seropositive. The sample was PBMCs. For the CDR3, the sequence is CAWKGTGWEQYF. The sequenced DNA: TGTGCCTGGAAAGGGACAGGGTGGGAGCAGTACTTC.